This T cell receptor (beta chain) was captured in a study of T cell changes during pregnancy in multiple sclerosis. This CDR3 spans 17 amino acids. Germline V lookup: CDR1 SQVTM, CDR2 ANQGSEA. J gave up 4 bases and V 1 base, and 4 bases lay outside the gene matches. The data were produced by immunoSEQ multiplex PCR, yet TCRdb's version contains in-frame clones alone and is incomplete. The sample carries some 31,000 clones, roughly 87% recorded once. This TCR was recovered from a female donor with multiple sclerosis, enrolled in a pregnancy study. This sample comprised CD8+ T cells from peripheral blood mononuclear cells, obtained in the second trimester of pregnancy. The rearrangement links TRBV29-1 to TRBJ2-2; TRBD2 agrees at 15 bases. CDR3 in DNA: TGCAGCGTTGAAGCCGGGACTAGCGGGGGGCCCACCGGGGAGCTGTTTTTT. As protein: CSVEAGTSGGPTGELFF.